Listed here are 25 T cell receptor beta chains from one sample, sequenced in a study of blood T cell repertoires in COVID-19. Sequencing was performed with immunoSEQ multiplex PCR; in TCRdb, only in-frame clones are kept and a portion is missing. Found here are about 130,000 clones, just under 85% of them singletons; the top ten hold 3% to 3.5%. Sample: peripheral blood. The receptors stem from a woman older than 75 with acute or convalescent COVID-19.

This clone has just a few counts. The CDR3 here is CASSPGQPGVRQHF. CDR3 sequence (DNA): TGTGCCAGCAGCCCGGGACAGCCAGGGGTTCGGCAGCATTTT. The chain uses TRBV6-2 or TRBV6-3 and TRBJ1-5; 7 nucleotides align to TRBD1. CDR1 MNHEY and CDR2 SVGEGT come from the germline V gene. V gave up 6 bases and J gave up 13 bases; unmatched junction bases: 15. CDR3 length: 14 residues.

The chain uses TRBV20-1 and TRBJ2-1; D is perhaps TRBD2 (6 bases). Trimming stripped 6 bases from V and 2 bases from J, with 14 bases between. The CDR3 sequence is 14 residues long. CDR1 and CDR2 (germline): DFQATT, SNEGSKA (reference sequence). The CDR3 DNA is TGCAGTGCCAGTCAGGGACTCACCTACAATGAGCAGTTCTTC. It codes for CSASQGLTYNEQFF.

The chain couples TRBV7-9 to TRBJ1-2; 8 bases agree with TRBD1. The CDR3 runs 13 residues. The V gene's germline CDR1 is SEHNR and CDR2 FQNEAQ (reference sequence). V dropped 3 bases and J dropped 8; count of bases not matched to a gene: 5. The CDR3 coding sequence is TGTGCCAGCAGCTTTCAGGGGGCGCAGGGCTACACCTTC. Its translation is CASSFQGAQGYTF.

The rearrangement uses TRBV5-1 and TRBJ1-4; weak D call: TRBD1 (5 bases). The CDR3 covers 16 residues. V was pared by 0 bases and J by 1 base, with 10 bases between. From germline, CDR1 is SGHRS and CDR2 YFSETQ. Here the CDR3 reads CASSLEAQGTNEKLFF. CDR3 DNA sequence: TGCGCCAGCAGCTTGGAGGCGCAGGGAACTAATGAAAAACTGTTTTTT.

The gene calls are TRBV7-2 and TRBJ2-3, with TRBD1 as a possible D gene (5 bases). This CDR3 is built from 12 residues. Trimming stripped 5 bases from V and 8 bases from J, with 11 bases between. Germline CDR1 is SGHTA and CDR2 is FQGNSA. CDR3 sequence reads: CASSLGRSTQYF. The CDR3 bases are TGTGCCAGCAGCCTGGGGCGTTCTACGCAGTATTTT.

The CDR3 DNA sequence: TGTGCCAGCAGTCCCCGAATCCGCGAGGGCTACACCTTC. Translation gives CASSPRIREGYTF. This chain connects TRBV27 to TRBJ1-2, with D hard to call. Per the germline V gene, CDR1 is MNHEY and CDR2 is SMNVEV (reference sequence). V lost 5 bases and J 8 bases, leaving 15 bases between the germline ends. The CDR3 is 13 residues long.

This chain links TRBV7-6 with TRBJ2-7; TRBD2 agrees at 10 bases. V trimming: 3 bases; J trimming: 2 bases; junction bases outside the gene matches: 16. Germline V gives CDR1 SGHVS, CDR2 FNYEAQ. This CDR3 is built from 19 residues. Here the CDR3 DNA reads TGTGCCAGCAGCTTTGTTCTAAACGGTAGCGGGGGGAACACCTACGAGCAGTACTTC. Translation: CASSFVLNGSGGNTYEQYF.

The chain recombines TRBV13 with TRBJ1-2, with D unclear. V was shortened by 1 base and J by 5 bases, with 11 bases between the two germline ends. The length of the CDR3 is 14 residues. The V gene's germline CDR1 is PRHDT and CDR2 FYEKMQ (reference sequence). The CDR3 DNA is TGTGCCAGCAGCTTAGAAGGCAGCGCTTATGGCTACACCTTC. Translating gives CASSLEGSAYGYTF.

This sequence joins TRBV6-5 and TRBJ1-2; TRBD1 matches at 8 bases. Germline V gene sequence: CDR1 MNHEY, CDR2 SVGAGI. With 5 bases clipped from V and 1 base from J, the junction kept 6 bases outside the gene matches. This CDR3 spans 15 amino acids. This CDR3 is CASSQTGVFNYGYTF. The DNA for the CDR3 is TGTGCCAGCAGTCAGACAGGGGTGTTTAACTATGGCTACACCTTC.

J is TRBJ2-1 and V is TRBV7-9, with D hard to call. The CDR3 is 13 residues long. Looked up from germline, CDR1 is SEHNR and CDR2 is FQNEAQ (reference sequence). Trimming shortened V by 1 base and J by 7 bases, and 8 bases separated the two germline ends. In nucleotides, the CDR3 is TGTGCCAGCAGCTTAGGACAACCGAATGAGCAGTTCTTC. Protein sequence: CASSLGQPNEQFF.

The chain links TRBV2 to TRBJ2-1; perhaps TRBD2 as D (6 bases). The V gene lost 7 bases and the J gene lost 6 bases, with 10 bases spanning the gap. Germline CDR1 reads SNHLY; CDR2 reads FYNNEI. The CDR3 sequence is 12 residues long. CDR3 amino acids: CASTGVVNEQFF. In DNA form, the CDR3 reads TGTGCCAGCACGGGGGTGGTCAATGAGCAGTTCTTC.

This chain links TRBV12-3 or TRBV12-4 with TRBJ1-5; D remains unclear. This CDR3 spans 13 amino acids. V shed 6 bases and J shed 7 bases, with 13 bases lying between them. CDR3 DNA sequence: TGTGCCAGCAGCCCGCGGGGAAGACAGCCCCAGCATTTT. As protein: CASSPRGRQPQHF.

The table lists this clone with many counts. V is TRBV10-3 and J is TRBJ2-1, with a weak D call TRBD2 (6 bases). Trimming left V 11 bases short and J 5 bases short, with 19 bases between. This CDR3 has 14 amino acids. CDR1 ENHRY and CDR2 SYGVKD come from the germline V gene. CDR3 DNA sequence: TGTGCCTCAGCGGGCTCCCTTGAGCACAATGAGCAGTTCTTC. It encodes CASAGSLEHNEQFF.

The rearrangement uses TRBV6-6 and TRBJ2-2; 9 bases fit TRBD1. V trimming: 2 bases; J trimming: 6 bases; junction bases outside the gene matches: 4. CDR3 length equals 15 residues. Germline V gene data show CDR1 as MNHNY and CDR2 as SVGAGI (reference sequence). The CDR3 sequence: CASSYGTGFSGELFF. The CDR3 bases are TGTGCCAGCAGTTACGGGACAGGGTTCTCCGGGGAGCTGTTTTTT.

This clone appeared once. This chain links TRBV4-2 with TRBJ1-5; 10 bases are a match to TRBD1. Germline V gives CDR1 LGHNA, CDR2 YNFKEQ. Trimming took 1 base from V and 7 from J; bases not matched to a gene: 10. The CDR3 totals 17 residues. CDR3 loop: CASSQARDRGFSQPQHF. The CDR3 DNA reads as TGTGCCAGCAGCCAAGCTAGGGACAGGGGCTTCTCCCAGCCCCAGCATTTT.

The chain has TRBV19 and TRBJ2-4, with 8 positions matching TRBD1. Germline V gives CDR1 LNHDA, CDR2 SQIVND (reference sequence). The CDR3 length is 15 residues. The V gene end was trimmed by 8 bases and the J gene end by 3 bases; junction bases not matched to a gene: 9. CDR3 sequence: CASQPRTGHKNIQYF. As DNA, the CDR3 is TGTGCCAGTCAGCCCCGGACAGGGCACAAAAACATTCAGTACTTC. Based on the CDR3 plus reference TRBV19 and TRBJ2-4, the full variable domain is DGGITQSPKYLFRKEGQNVTLSCEQNLNHDAMYWYRQDPGQGLRLIYYSQIVNDFQKGDIAEGYSVSREKKESFPLTVTSAQKNPTAFYLCASQPRTGHKNIQYFGAGTRLSVL.

V and J are TRBV6-5 and TRBJ1-1; no firm D call. Germline V gene lookup returns CDR1 MNHEY and CDR2 SVGAGI. V lost 2 bases and J 3 bases, leaving 10 bases between the germline ends. This CDR3 has 14 amino acids. This CDR3 is CASSYTSLDTEAFF. CDR3 in DNA: TGTGCCAGCAGTTACACGTCACTTGACACTGAAGCTTTCTTT.

The gene calls are TRBV27 and TRBJ2-5; 10 bases align to TRBD1. J was trimmed by 5 bases and V by 2 bases; bases with no gene match: 8. The germline V gene has CDR1 MNHEY and CDR2 SMNVEV (reference sequence). There are 16 residues in the CDR3. In DNA form, the CDR3 reads TGTGCCAGCAGTTTAGGGCAAGGACAGGGGGTGGAGACCCAGTACTTC. It codes for CASSLGQGQGVETQYF.

J is TRBJ1-5 and V is TRBV21-1. TRBV21-1 has pseudogene status. This CDR3 spans 15 amino acids. The CDR3 is CASSKGGGNNQPQHF. The CDR3 region has the DNA TGTGCCAGCAGCAAAGGGGGGGGGAATAATCAGCCCCAGCATTTT.

This chain connects TRBV5-1 to TRBJ1-2, with D unresolved. Looked up from germline, CDR1 is SGHRS and CDR2 is YFSETQ. The V end was cut by 4 bases, the J end by 8 bases, with 18 bases between. The length of the CDR3 is 14 residues. CDR3 bases: TGCGCCAGCAGCCCGGGAGCCCCCTTGGGGGGCTACACCTTC. Protein: CASSPGAPLGGYTF.

This rearrangement joins TRBV5-3 to TRBJ1-5; no reliable D call. TRBV5-3 is filed as an ORF, its function uncertain. This CDR3 region has 15 residues. With 1 base removed from V and 1 base from J, the gap between germline ends came to 9 bases. CDR3 sequence reads: CARSLYPPSNQPQHF. Here the CDR3 DNA reads TGTGCCAGAAGCTTGTATCCTCCCAGCAATCAGCCCCAGCATTTT.

The chain joins TRBV9 to TRBJ1-1; the D gene is possibly TRBD1 (5 bases). CDR1 SGDLS and CDR2 YYNGEE come from the germline V gene. This CDR3 has 15 amino acids. The V and J ends lost 3 bases and 4 bases respectively, with 16 bases between them. CDR3 in DNA: TGTGCCAGCAGCGCCGAGGCAGGGTTAGGCACTGAAGCTTTCTTT. Translation: CASSAEAGLGTEAFF.

The V gene is TRBV6-1, the J gene TRBJ2-3; TRBD1 matches 7 bases. From germline, CDR1 is MNHNS and CDR2 SASEGT. The CDR3 extends over 15 amino acids. V dropped 2 bases and J dropped 10; count of bases not matched to a gene: 12. The CDR3 DNA is TGTGCCAGCAGTGAAATGGCAGGGGGAAAAGGGGCGCAGTATTTT. Translated: CASSEMAGGKGAQYF.

This clone has just one count. The J gene is TRBJ1-4, the V gene TRBV21-1. TRBV21-1 is noted as a pseudogene. The CDR3 loop spans 16 amino acids. CDR3 loop: CASSKNPAGANEKLFF. The CDR3 DNA reads TGTGCCAGCAGCAAGAACCCGGCCGGGGCTAATGAAAAACTGTTTTTT.

This rearrangement joins TRBV2 to TRBJ1-2, with 8 bases that match TRBD1. Germline CDR1 reads SNHLY; CDR2 reads FYNNEI. Trimming removed 9 bases from V and 5 bases from J; junction bases left unmatched: 5. The CDR3 consists of 12 residues. The CDR3: CASGDRKYGYTF. CDR3 coding DNA: TGTGCCAGTGGGGACAGGAAATATGGCTACACCTTC.